This T cell receptor (beta chain) was captured in a study of radiotherapy plus CTLA-4 blockade in lung cancer. Study-level background: For 18% of patients, objective responses occurred, and about 33% had disease control.

The repertoire was sequenced with immunoSEQ multiplex PCR; TCRdb's copy has only in-frame clones and lacks some. The data contain about 51,000 clones, 77% of them singletons. The V and J ends lost 6 bases and 7 bases, in that order; junction bases with no gene match: 12. Germline values: CDR1 SGHTA, CDR2 FQGNSA. The CDR3 has 15 amino acids. The J gene is TRBJ1-2, the V gene TRBV7-2; 9 bases align to TRBD1. Sample: peripheral blood, taken from a patient treated with radiotherapy plus ipilimumab. The receptor was isolated from a human donor with non-small cell lung cancer whose response to radiotherapy plus ipilimumab could not be evaluated. The CDR3 coding sequence is TGTGCCAGCAGTCGTCGGGACAGGGAACTCCTTGGCTACACCTTC. Its protein product is CASSRRDRELLGYTF.